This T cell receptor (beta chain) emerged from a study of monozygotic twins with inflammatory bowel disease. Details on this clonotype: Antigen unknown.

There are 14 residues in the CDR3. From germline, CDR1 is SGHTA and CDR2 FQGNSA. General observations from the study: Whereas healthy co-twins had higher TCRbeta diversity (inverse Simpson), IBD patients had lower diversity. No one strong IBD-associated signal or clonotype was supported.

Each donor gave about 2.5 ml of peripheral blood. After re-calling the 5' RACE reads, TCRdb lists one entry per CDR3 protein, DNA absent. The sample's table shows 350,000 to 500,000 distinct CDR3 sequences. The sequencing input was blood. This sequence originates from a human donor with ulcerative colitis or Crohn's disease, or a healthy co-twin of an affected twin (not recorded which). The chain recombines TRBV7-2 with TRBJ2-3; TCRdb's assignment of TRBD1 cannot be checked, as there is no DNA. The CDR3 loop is CASSSIGGADTQYF.